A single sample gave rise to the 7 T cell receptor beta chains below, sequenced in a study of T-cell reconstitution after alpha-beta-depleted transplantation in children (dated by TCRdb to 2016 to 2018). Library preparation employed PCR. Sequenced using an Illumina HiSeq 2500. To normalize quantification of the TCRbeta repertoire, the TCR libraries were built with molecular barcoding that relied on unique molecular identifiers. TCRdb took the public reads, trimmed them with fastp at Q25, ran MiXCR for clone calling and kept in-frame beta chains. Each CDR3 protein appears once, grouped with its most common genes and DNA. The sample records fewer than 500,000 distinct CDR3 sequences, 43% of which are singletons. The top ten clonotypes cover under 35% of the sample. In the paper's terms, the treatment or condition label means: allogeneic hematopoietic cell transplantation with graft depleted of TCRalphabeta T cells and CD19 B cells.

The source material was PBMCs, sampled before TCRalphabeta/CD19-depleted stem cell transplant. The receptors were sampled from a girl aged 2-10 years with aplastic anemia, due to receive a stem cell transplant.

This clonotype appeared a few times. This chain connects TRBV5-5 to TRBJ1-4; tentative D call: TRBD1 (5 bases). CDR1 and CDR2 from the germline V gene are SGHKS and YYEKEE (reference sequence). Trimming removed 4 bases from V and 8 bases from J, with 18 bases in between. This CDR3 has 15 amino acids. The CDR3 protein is CASSLRIPGNEKLFF. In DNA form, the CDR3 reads TGTGCCAGCAGCCTGAGGATCCCAGGGAACGAAAAACTGTTTTTT.

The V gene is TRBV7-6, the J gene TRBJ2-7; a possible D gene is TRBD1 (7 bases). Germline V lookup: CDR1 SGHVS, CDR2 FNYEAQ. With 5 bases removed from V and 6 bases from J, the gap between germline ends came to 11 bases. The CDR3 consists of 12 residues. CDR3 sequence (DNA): TGTGCCAGCAGCCCTCAGGGGGGCGAGCAGTACTTC. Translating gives CASSPQGGEQYF.

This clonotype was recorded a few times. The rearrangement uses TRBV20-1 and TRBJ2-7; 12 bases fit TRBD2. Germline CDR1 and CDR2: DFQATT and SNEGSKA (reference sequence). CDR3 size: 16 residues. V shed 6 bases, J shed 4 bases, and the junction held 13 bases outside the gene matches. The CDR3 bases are TGCAGTGCCAGCCCTTCCCTAGCGGGAGGGGGGTACGAGCAGTACTTC. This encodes CSASPSLAGGGYEQYF.

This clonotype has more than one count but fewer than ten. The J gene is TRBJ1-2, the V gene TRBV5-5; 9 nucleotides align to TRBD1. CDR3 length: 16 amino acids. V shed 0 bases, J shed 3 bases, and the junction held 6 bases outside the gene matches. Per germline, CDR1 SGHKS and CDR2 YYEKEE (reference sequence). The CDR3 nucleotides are TGTGCCAGCAGCTTGGTTTCGGACAGGGGCCACTATGGCTACACCTTC. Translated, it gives CASSLVSDRGHYGYTF.

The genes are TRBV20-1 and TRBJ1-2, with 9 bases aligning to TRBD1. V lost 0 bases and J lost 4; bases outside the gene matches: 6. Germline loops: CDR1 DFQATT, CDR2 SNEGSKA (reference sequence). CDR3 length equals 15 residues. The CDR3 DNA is TGCAGTGCTAGAGATAACAGGGGGCTTAGCTATGGCTACACCTTC. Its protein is CSARDNRGLSYGYTF.

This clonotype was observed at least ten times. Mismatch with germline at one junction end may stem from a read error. The CDR3 loop reads CASSLQGDTEAFF. In nucleotides, the CDR3 is TGTGCCAGCAGCCTTCAGGGAGACACTGAAGCTTTCTTT. V is TRBV5-1 and J is TRBJ1-1; possible D gene TRBD1, 5 bases. The CDR3 totals 13 residues. Germline values: CDR1 SGHRS, CDR2 YFSETQ.

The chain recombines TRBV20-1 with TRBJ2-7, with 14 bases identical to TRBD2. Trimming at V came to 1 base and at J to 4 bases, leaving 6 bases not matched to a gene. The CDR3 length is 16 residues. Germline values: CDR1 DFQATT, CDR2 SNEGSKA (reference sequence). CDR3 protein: CSARGPGTSGRYEQYF. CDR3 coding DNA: TGCAGTGCTAGAGGCCCCGGGACTAGCGGGAGATACGAGCAGTACTTC.